Each of the 9 T cell receptor beta chains below was sequenced from the same sample in a study of regulatory T cells in long-lasting Graves disease. iRepertoire HTBI primers and Arm-PCR of CDR3 regions built TCR beta libraries. TCRdb re-called the multiplex PCR reads with MiXCR, one entry per CDR3 protein. The data show 550,000 or so distinct CDR3 sequences, with 12% seen just once and about 8.3% held by the top ten. Described time point: newly diagnosed GD, antithyroid drugs for less than 3 months. The TCR library used RNA extracted from PBMCs. The sample also formed part of further work on T cells in Graves' hyperthyroidism and ophthalmopathy.

Here the sequenced sample was peripheral blood mononuclear cells (PBMCs), taken at new diagnosis, from a patient treated with antithyroid drugs. These receptors all come from a woman aged 30 to 39 with Graves disease.

This clonotype was seen at least ten times. V gene TRBV12-3 or TRBV12-4 combines with J gene TRBJ2-7; tentative D call: TRBD2 (6 bases). CDR3 size: 14 residues. With 6 bases removed from V and 4 bases from J, the gap between germline ends came to 16 bases. DNA for the CDR3: TGTGCCAGCAGCTCCCGGGACTGGCTTTACGAGCAGTACTTC. Its translation: CASSSRDWLYEQYF.

This clonotype came up many times. The V gene is TRBV10-3, the J gene TRBJ2-5, with D tentatively TRBD2 (6 bases). The CDR3 has 18 amino acids. CDR1 and CDR2 (germline): ENHRY, SYGVKD. V lost 0 bases to trimming and J lost 4 bases, with 21 bases between them. CDR3 in DNA: TGTGCCATCAGTGAGTCAGTGGTTCGGGCGGGATTCGGAGAGACCCAGTACTTC. This encodes CAISESVVRAGFGETQYF.

This clonotype was recorded many times. The chain is built from TRBV18 and TRBJ1-4; D is unresolved. V was cut by 3 bases and J by 2 bases, with 13 bases left in between. The CDR3 runs 16 residues. Per the germline V gene, CDR1 is KGHSH and CDR2 is LQKENI. CDR3 nucleotides: TGTGCCAGCTCACCGAGTCTTGGTGTCACTAATGAAAAACTGTTTTTT. This gives the protein CASSPSLGVTNEKLFF.

This clonotype was seen repeatedly, ten times or more. V is TRBV12-3 or TRBV12-4 and J is TRBJ1-2; D unresolved. The V gene lost 4 bases and the J gene lost 7 bases, with 10 bases spanning the gap. The CDR3 runs to 12 residues. This chain's CDR3 is CASSSKVAGYTF. The CDR3, as DNA: TGTGCCAGCAGTTCGAAAGTAGCTGGCTACACCTTC.

In its sample, this clonotype was seen many times. This chain's CDR3 is CASSPRTLGTEAFF. The CDR3 region has the DNA TGTGCCAGCAGCCCCCGGACTCTGGGGACTGAAGCTTTCTTT. The chain is built from TRBV9 and TRBJ1-1; D ambiguous. Between the trimmed V and J ends, which lost 4 bases and 5 bases, there was a span of 15 bases. The CDR3 is made up of 14 amino acids. Germline CDR1 and CDR2: SGDLS and YYNGEE.

This clonotype was seen more than once but under ten times. This chain links TRBV6-9 with TRBJ2-3; 7 positions match TRBD2. CDR1 MNHGY and CDR2 SVAAGI come from the germline V gene. Unmatched junction bases numbered 7, after V lost 3 bases and J lost 7 bases. The CDR3 is made up of 14 amino acids. As DNA, the CDR3 is TGTGCCAGCAGTTACCCCGGACTAGTGAATACGCAGTATTTT. Protein: CASSYPGLVNTQYF.

This clonotype was seen a few times. The chain has TRBV28 and TRBJ1-5; D remains unclear. Germline assignment: CDR1 MDHEN and CDR2 SYDVKM. The CDR3 loop spans 15 amino acids. Trimming removed 1 base at V and 5 bases at J, with 12 bases between. CDR3 sequence: CASSLFIGVDQPQHF. The CDR3 DNA reads as TGTGCCAGCAGTTTATTTATAGGAGTGGATCAGCCCCAGCATTTT.

The chain has TRBV4-1 and TRBJ1-3, with D unclear. V lost 0 bases and J 0 bases, leaving 18 bases between the germline ends. The CDR3 totals 19 residues. Germline V gene lookup returns CDR1 MGHRA and CDR2 YSYEKL. CDR3 bases: TGCGCCAGCAGCCAAGATAGTGTGTCGGAACGCCTCTCTGGAAACACCATATATTTT. This translates into CASSQDSVSERLSGNTIYF.

Of note for this clonotype: Germline and junction disagree at one end, which may indicate a read error. This chain connects TRBV7-9 to TRBJ2-1, with 11 bases lining up with TRBD2. CDR3 length: 15 amino acids. CDR1 is SEHNR and CDR2 is FQNEAQ in the germline V gene (reference sequence). The CDR3 sequence: CASRLAGGPYNEHFF. CDR3 in DNA: TGTGCCAGCAGATTAGCGGGAGGGCCTTACAATGAGCATTTCTTC. Full variable domain (rest looked up from reference TRBV7-9 and TRBJ2-1): DTGVSQNPRHKITKRGQNVTFRCDPISEHNRLYWYRQTLGQGPEFLTYFQNEAQLEKSRLLSDRFSAERPKGSFSTLEIQRTEQGDSAMYLCASRLAGGPYNEHFFGPGTRLTVL.